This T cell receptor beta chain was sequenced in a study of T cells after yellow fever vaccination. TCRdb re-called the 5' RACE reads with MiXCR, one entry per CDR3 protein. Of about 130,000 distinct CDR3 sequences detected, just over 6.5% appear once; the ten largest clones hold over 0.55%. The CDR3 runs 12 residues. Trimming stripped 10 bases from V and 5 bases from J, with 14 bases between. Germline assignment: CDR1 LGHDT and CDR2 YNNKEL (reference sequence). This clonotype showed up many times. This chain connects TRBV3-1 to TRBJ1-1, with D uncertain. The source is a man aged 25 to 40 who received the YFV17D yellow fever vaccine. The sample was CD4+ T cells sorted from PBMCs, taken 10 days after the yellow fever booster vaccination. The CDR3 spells CATQAPGTEAFF. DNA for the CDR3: TGTGCCACCCAAGCCCCGGGGACTGAAGCTTTCTTT.